A selection of T cell receptor beta chains follows, all from one sample in a study of CD8+CD57+ T cells in acquired aplastic anemia. TCRdb re-called the reads with MiXCR, one entry per CDR3 protein. The sample holds more than 100,000 distinct CDR3 sequences; 48% are singletons and the top ten take roughly 2.5%. The sample taken for sequencing was sorted CD4+, CD8+, or CD8+CD57+ T cells (not recorded which) from PBMCs. All receptors come from a human donor in good health, serving as a control. CDR3s include the opening cysteine and the closing phenylalanine or tryptophan. Each record gives: V gene, clone size, D gene, J gene, CDR3 protein, CDR3 DNA. D genes are given only for firm matches. Clone size is not always given. Where it is, it says once, few, many or a class for expanded clones.

TRBV11-1	-	TRBD2	TRBJ2-1	CASSFGLAGAPRSYNEQFF	TGTGCCAGCAGCTTTGGACTAGCGGGGGCCCCGAGGTCCTACAATGAGCAGTTCTTC
TRBV27	many	TRBD1	TRBJ2-7	CASSRSGQGNEQYF	TGTGCCAGCAGTCGATCGGGACAGGGTAACGAGCAGTACTTC
TRBV20-1	-	-	TRBJ1-6	CSARVLRAGRDNSPLHF	TGCAGTGCTAGAGTTCTCAGGGCAGGGAGGGATAATTCACCCCTCCACTTT
TRBV29-1	-	-	TRBJ2-1	CSAEGSIAEGLYNEQFF	TGCAGCGCTGAAGGTTCGATAGCGGAGGGACTTTACAATGAGCAGTTCTTC
TRBV19	-	TRBD1	TRBJ1-2	CASSPIGTGVYGYTF	TGTGCCAGTAGTCCCATCGGGACAGGGGTCTATGGCTACACCTTC
TRBV14	many	TRBD1	TRBJ1-4	CASSQVGQGIEKLFF	TGTGCCAGCAGCCAAGTCGGACAGGGAATTGAAAAACTGTTTTTT
TRBV20-1	-	TRBD2	TRBJ2-1	CSARVGGSYNEQFF	TGCAGTGCTAGAGTCGGGGGGTCCTACAATGAGCAGTTCTTC
TRBV18	many	TRBD1	TRBJ1-6	CASSRDRDRSPLHF	TGTGCCAGCTCTCGGGACAGGGATAGATCACCCCTCCACTTT
TRBV20-1	-	-	TRBJ1-2	CSAREGRANYGYTF	TGCAGTGCTAGAGAGGGGAGGGCTAACTATGGCTACACCTTC
TRBV5-8	many	TRBD1	TRBJ2-5	CASSLEGQGGETQYF	TGTGCCAGCAGCTTGGAGGGACAGGGGGGAGAGACCCAGTACTTC
TRBV20-1	many	-	TRBJ2-7	CSAWDNSYEQYF	TGCAGTGCTTGGGACAACTCCTACGAGCAGTACTTC
TRBV20-1	many	TRBD2	TRBJ2-1	CSAGDSLAGFDNEQFF	TGCAGTGCTGGGGACTCCCTAGCGGGTTTCGACAATGAGCAGTTCTTC
TRBV2	many	-	TRBJ1-1	CASSEQGNTEAFF	TGTGCCAGCAGTGAACAGGGAAACACTGAAGCTTTCTTT
TRBV9	few	-	TRBJ2-2	CASSGEGRRDGELFF	TGTGCCAGCAGCGGGGAAGGCCGCAGGGACGGGGAGCTGTTTTTT
TRBV29-1	-	-	TRBJ2-7	CSVQQGGSYEQYF	TGCAGCGTCCAACAGGGGGGGTCCTACGAGCAGTACTTC
TRBV29-1	-	-	TRBJ1-4	CSVTLAGGQGSEKLFF	TGCAGCGTTACCCTAGCGGGGGGGCAGGGAAGTGAAAAACTGTTTTTT
TRBV20-1	-	-	TRBJ1-6	CSATTSIRTYNSPLHF	TGCAGTGCTACAACATCGATCAGGACCTATAATTCACCCCTCCACTTT